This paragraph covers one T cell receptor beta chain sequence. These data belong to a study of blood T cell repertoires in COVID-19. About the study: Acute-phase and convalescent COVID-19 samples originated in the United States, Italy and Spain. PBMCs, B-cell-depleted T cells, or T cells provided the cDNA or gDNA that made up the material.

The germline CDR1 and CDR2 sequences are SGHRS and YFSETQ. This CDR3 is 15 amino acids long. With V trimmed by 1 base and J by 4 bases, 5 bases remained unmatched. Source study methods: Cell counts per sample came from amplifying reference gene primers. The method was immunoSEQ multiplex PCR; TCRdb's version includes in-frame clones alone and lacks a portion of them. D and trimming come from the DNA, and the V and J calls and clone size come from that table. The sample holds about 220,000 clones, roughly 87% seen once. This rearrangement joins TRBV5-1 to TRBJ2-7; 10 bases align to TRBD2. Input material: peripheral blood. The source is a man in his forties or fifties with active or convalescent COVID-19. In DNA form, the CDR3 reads TGCGCCAGCAGCTTGATAGCGGGAGGAGGGTACGAGCAGTACTTC. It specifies CASSLIAGGGYEQYF.